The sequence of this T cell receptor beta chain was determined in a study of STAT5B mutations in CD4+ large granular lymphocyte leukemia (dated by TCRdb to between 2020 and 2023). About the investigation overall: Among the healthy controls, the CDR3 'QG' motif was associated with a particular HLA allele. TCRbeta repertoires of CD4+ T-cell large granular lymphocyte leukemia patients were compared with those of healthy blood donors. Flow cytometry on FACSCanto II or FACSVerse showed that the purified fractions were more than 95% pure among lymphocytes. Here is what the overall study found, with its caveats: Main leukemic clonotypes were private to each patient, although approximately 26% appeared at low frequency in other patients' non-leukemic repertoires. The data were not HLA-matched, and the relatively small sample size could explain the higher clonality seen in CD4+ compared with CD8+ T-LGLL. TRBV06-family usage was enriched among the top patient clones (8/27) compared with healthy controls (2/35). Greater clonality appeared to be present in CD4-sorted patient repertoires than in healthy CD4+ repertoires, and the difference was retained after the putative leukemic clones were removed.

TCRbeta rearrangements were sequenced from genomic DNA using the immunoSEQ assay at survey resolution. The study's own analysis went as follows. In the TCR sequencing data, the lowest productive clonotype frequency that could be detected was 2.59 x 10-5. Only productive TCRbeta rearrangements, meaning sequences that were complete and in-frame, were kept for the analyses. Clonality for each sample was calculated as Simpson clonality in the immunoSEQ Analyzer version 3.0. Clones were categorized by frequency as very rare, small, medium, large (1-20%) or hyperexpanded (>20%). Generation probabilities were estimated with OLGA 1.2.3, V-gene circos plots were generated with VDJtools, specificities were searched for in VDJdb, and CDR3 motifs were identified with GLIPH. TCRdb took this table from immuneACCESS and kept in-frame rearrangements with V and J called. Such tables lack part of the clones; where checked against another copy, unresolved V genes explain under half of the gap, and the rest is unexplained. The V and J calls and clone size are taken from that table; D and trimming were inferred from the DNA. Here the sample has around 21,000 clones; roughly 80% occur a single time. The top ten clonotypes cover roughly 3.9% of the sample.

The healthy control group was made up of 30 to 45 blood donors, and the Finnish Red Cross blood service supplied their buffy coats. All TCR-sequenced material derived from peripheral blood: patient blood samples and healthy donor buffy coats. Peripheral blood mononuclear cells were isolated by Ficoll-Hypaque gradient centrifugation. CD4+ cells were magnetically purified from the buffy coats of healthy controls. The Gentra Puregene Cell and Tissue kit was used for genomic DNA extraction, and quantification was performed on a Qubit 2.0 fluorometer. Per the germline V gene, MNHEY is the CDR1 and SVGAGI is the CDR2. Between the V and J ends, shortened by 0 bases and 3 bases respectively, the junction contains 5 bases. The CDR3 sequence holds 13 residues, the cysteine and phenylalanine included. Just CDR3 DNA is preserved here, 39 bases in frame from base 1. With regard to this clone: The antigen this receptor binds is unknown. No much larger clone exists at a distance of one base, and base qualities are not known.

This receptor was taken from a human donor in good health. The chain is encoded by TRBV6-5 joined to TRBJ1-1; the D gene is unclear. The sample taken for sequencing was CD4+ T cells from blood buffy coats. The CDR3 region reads CASSYSMDTEAFF. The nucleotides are TGTGCCAGCAGTTACTCGATGGACACTGAAGCTTTCTTT.